This record covers a single T cell receptor beta chain. Its antigen is not identified. TCRdb re-called the 5' RACE reads through MiXCR, storing one row per CDR3 protein. The sample gives roughly 370,000 distinct CDR3 sequences, 15% to 20% of which show up once; about a fifth is in the top ten. CDR3 length: 15 residues. The trim removed 4 bases at V and 0 bases at J, leaving 4 bases unmatched. The germline gives CDR1 SGHTA, CDR2 FQGTGA. This sample was taken from a study of T-cell memory formation after mild COVID-19. Notes on the study in general: Later expanders leaned CD4+, whereas clones that contracted between day 15 and 85 were balanced CD4/CD8.

The chain combines TRBV7-3 with TRBJ2-3, with 7 bases matching TRBD2. The sequencing sample was made of PBMCs or a T cell subset sorted from them (not recorded which). The receptor was derived from a man between 18 and 35 years old who had mild COVID-19 (a few samples of this study predate the infection). Cell type and time point are not known. The CDR3 nucleotides read TGTGCCAGCAGCTGGAGCGGGGCGAGCACAGATACGCAGTATTTT. It codes for CASSWSGASTDTQYF.